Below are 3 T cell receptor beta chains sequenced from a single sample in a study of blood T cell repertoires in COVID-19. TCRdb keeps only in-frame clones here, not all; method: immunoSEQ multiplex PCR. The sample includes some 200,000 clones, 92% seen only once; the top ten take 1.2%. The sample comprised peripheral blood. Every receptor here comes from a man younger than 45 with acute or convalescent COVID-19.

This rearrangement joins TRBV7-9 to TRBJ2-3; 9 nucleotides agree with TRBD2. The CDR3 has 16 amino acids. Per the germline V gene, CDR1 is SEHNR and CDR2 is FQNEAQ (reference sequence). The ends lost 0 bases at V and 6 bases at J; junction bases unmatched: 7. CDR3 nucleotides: TGTGCCAGCAGCTTAGCGGCGCGGGGGGGCTTGGATACGCAGTATTTT. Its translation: CASSLAARGGLDTQYF.

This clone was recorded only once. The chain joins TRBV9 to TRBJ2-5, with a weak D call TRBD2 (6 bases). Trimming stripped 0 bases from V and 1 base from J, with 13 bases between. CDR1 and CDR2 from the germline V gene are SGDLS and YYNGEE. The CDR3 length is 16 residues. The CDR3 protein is CASSVEGLAFQETQYF. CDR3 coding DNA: TGTGCCAGCAGCGTAGAGGGCCTAGCGTTCCAAGAGACCCAGTACTTC.

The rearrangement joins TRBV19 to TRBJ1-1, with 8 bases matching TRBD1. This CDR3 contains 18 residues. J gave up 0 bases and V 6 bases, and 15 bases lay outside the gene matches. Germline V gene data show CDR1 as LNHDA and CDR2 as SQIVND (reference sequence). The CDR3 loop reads CASSGTGFSPVVNTEAFF. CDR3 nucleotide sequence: TGTGCCAGTAGCGGGACAGGTTTTAGTCCGGTCGTGAACACTGAAGCTTTCTTT.